Below, one T cell receptor (beta chain) is given with its context. What antigen it recognizes has not been identified. Nothing much larger sits one base from this clone, and base qualities are not available. The data belong to a study of blood T cell repertoires in COVID-19 (dated by TCRdb to 2020 to 2021). Looking at the study overall: Collaborator samples came from the United States, Italy and Spain and covered acute and convalescent phases of COVID-19. The dataset comprised deeply sampled blood TCRbeta repertoires from subjects exposed to, actively infected with, or recovered from COVID-19. The material from the prospective study consisted of cDNA or gDNA derived from T cells, B-cell-depleted T cells, or PBMCs. Sample metadata almost always included a de-identified subject ID, COVID-19 status, age in years and sex. The repertoires were released in a freely available public database intended as a resource for research on the immune response to SARS-CoV-2. Where available, HLA class I and class II types were taken from metadata supplied by the sample provider and were not determined by assay-based typing. Samples came from the ongoing ImmuneRACE study (first 160 participants) plus 1,254 subjects from 6 global collaborators. Findings and caveats that apply to the study as a whole: The amount of clinical and demographic metadata varied by source and participant and was provided uncurated.

From cysteine to phenylalanine, the CDR3 is 11 amino acids long. Left in the record is the CDR3 DNA by itself, 33 bases read in frame from the first base. The CDR1 and CDR2 encoded by the germline V gene (reference sequence) are GTSNPN and SVGIG. The junction shows trimming of 7 bases on V and 9 bases on J, plus 16 bases between the germline ends. Collaborating institutions collected whole blood in K2EDTA tubes following their own protocols. Collaborator samples were shipped for TCRbeta analysis as frozen whole blood, isolated PBMCs, or DNA extracted from either sample type. TCRbeta CDR3 regions were amplified from genomic DNA by means of the immunoSEQ Assay, a bias-controlled multiplex PCR. In the authors' own workflow: Nucleated cell counts per sample were estimated from amplification of reference gene primers within the assay. To quantify the absolute abundance of each unique TCRbeta CDR3 rearrangement, sequence reads were collapsed and filtered. For each sample, productive Simpson clonality was calculated as the square root of Simpson's diversity index over productive rearrangements. The table was pulled from immuneACCESS by TCRdb, which kept in-frame rearrangements only. Such tables lose some clones; where checked, under half of the loss comes from unresolved V genes, and the rest has no known cause. For V, J and clone size, that table is used; D and trimming come from the DNA. Present in this sample are around 100,000 clones, roughly 84% of which were seen just once. The top ten clonotypes cover 2.1% of the sample.

This sequence originates from a human donor in a cohort sampled during active COVID-19. The sample consisted of peripheral blood. This sequence uses TRBV30 and TRBJ2-7; perhaps TRBD1 is the D gene, with 6 bases matching. The sequenced DNA is TGTGCCTTACTACAGGGTACTGGGCAGTACTTC. This codes for CALLQGTGQYF.